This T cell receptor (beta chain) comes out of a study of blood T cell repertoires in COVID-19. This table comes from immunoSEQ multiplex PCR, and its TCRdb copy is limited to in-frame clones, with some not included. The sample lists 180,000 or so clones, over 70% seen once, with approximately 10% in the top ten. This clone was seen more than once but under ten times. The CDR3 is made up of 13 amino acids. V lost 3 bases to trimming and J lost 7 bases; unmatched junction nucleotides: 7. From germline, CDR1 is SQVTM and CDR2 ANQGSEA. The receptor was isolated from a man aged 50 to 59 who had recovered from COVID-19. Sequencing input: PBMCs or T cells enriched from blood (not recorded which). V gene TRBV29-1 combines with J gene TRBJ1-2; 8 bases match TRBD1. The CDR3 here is CSVDGQGAGGYTF. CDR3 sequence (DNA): TGCAGCGTTGACGGCCAGGGGGCAGGTGGCTACACCTTC.